Each of the 15 T cell receptor beta chains below was sequenced from the same sample in a study of beta chain features in type 1 diabetes. Study-level findings and limits: In every one of the four CD4+ subsets, TCRB CDR3s were moderately but significantly shorter in Type 1 diabetes patients.

These receptors have no identified antigens. Every bit of the isolated RNA underwent reverse transcription, so sequencing read expressed TCRB transcripts. Only in-frame clones appear in the TCRdb table, and some are missing; sequencing was by immunoSEQ multiplex PCR. The table records more than 250,000 clones, more than 13% of them present only once. Sequenced: naive CD4+ T cells from blood. These receptors originate from a man aged 30 to 45 with type 1 diabetes.

The V and J genes are TRBV18 and TRBJ2-5; 11 bases line up with TRBD2. This CDR3 region has 17 residues. The junction had 8 bases not matched to a gene; V was cut back by 3 bases and J by 2 bases. The germline V gene encodes CDR1 KGHSH and CDR2 LQKENI. The CDR3 DNA reads as TGTGCCAGCTCACCGGGAACTAGCGGGAGTGGGCAAGAGACCCAGTACTTC. Translated, it gives CASSPGTSGSGQETQYF. Combining the CDR3 with reference TRBV18 and TRBJ2-5 gives the whole variable domain NAGVMQNPRHLVRRRGQEARLRCSPMKGHSHVYWYRQLPEEGLKFMVYLQKENIIDESGMPKERFSAEFPKEGPSILRIQQVVRGDSAAYFCASSPGTSGSGQETQYFGPGTRLLVL.

The J gene is TRBJ2-1, the V gene TRBV7-2, with D perhaps TRBD2 (7 bases). V was clipped by 5 bases and J by 6 bases, with 17 bases between them. This CDR3 is 15 amino acids long. CDR1 SGHTA and CDR2 FQGNSA come from the germline V gene. CDR3 sequence reads: CASSPTRGGGNEQFF. CDR3 nucleotide sequence: TGTGCCAGCAGCCCCACTAGGGGGGGTGGCAATGAGCAGTTCTTC.

The chain employs TRBV7-2 and TRBJ2-5; 12 bases match TRBD2. After removal of 5 bases from V and 1 base from J, the junction contained 5 bases not matched to a gene. Germline lookup yields CDR1 SGHTA and CDR2 FQGNSA. This CDR3 contains 16 residues. CDR3 bases: TGTGCCAGCAGCACCCTAGCGGGAGGGATCCAAGAGACCCAGTACTTC. It specifies CASSTLAGGIQETQYF.

This clone was counted a few times. The CDR3 nucleotides are TGTGCCTGGAGGGGACAGGGGAACCAGCCCCAGCATTTT. It yields the protein CAWRGQGNQPQHF. This chain links TRBV30 with TRBJ1-5; 10 bases fit TRBD1. The germline gives CDR1 GTSNPN, CDR2 SVGIG (reference sequence). CDR3 length: 13 amino acids. V dropped 3 bases and J dropped 7; count of bases not matched to a gene: 3.

The V and J genes are TRBV9 and TRBJ1-1, with D hard to call. V lost 4 bases and J 1 base, leaving 11 bases between the germline ends. The length of the CDR3 is 14 residues. Germline loops: CDR1 SGDLS, CDR2 YYNGEE. The CDR3 sequence is CASSPVTANTEAFF. CDR3 nucleotide sequence: TGTGCCAGCAGCCCAGTGACTGCGAACACTGAAGCTTTCTTT.

The chain has TRBV5-1 and TRBJ2-3; the D gene is possibly TRBD1 (5 bases). Trimming stripped 0 bases from V and 4 bases from J, with 6 bases between. The CDR3 is 13 residues long. The germline gives CDR1 SGHRS, CDR2 YFSETQ. The CDR3 reads CASSLAGPDTQYF. In DNA, the CDR3 is TGCGCCAGCAGCTTGGCAGGGCCAGATACGCAGTATTTT.

The table lists this clone with a few counts. The V and J genes are TRBV4-1 and TRBJ2-7, with a tentative D call TRBD2 (5 bases). The CDR3 length is 13 residues. The germline CDR1 and CDR2 sequences are MGHRA and YSYEKL. V was pared by 4 bases and J by 3 bases, with 10 bases between. CDR3 DNA: TGCGCCAGCAGCCCGGCTGAGGGCTACGAGCAGTACTTC. It specifies CASSPAEGYEQYF.

This clone was seen more than once but under ten times. DNA of the CDR3: TGCGCCAGCAGCTTCATAGCGGGAGGGAACAATGAGCAGTTCTTC. This gives the protein CASSFIAGGNNEQFF. This sequence joins TRBV5-1 and TRBJ2-1, with 11 bases lining up with TRBD2. The CDR3 consists of 15 residues. Germline CDR1 reads SGHRS; CDR2 reads YFSETQ. Losses at the gene ends were 2 bases for V and 5 bases for J; bases not matched to a gene: 3.

This clone was counted between two and nine times. V usage is TRBV5-4 and J usage is TRBJ2-3, with 7 bases fitting TRBD1. CDR3 length equals 14 residues. Trimming took 2 bases from V and 4 from J; bases not matched to a gene: 4. CDR1 is SGHNT and CDR2 is YYREEE in the germline V gene (reference sequence). As DNA, the CDR3 is TGTGCCAGCAGCTTCGGGCAGGGGGCAGATACGCAGTATTTT. Translated, it gives CASSFGQGADTQYF.

Points on this clone: The sample has other DNA sequences that encode this CDR3 too. The chain has TRBV14 and TRBJ1-1; D is possibly TRBD1 (6 bases). Germline V gene data show CDR1 as SGHDN and CDR2 as FVKESK. V was shortened by 4 bases and J by 2 bases, with 8 bases between the two germline ends. There are 13 residues in the CDR3. This CDR3 reads CASSRGLNTEAFF. DNA of the CDR3: TGTGCCAGCAGCCGGGGGCTTAACACTGAAGCTTTCTTT.

The chain employs TRBV18 and TRBJ2-7; D is possibly TRBD1 (6 bases). Germline V gives CDR1 KGHSH, CDR2 LQKENI. CDR3 size: 15 residues. V shed 1 base and J shed 3 bases, with 13 bases lying between them. The CDR3 DNA is TGTGCCAGCTCACCACGGGACAAGACTTACTACGAGCAGTACTTC. It codes for CASSPRDKTYYEQYF. Full variable domain (outside the CDR3, taken from reference TRBV18 and TRBJ2-7): NAGVMQNPRHLVRRRGQEARLRCSPMKGHSHVYWYRQLPEEGLKFMVYLQKENIIDESGMPKERFSAEFPKEGPSILRIQQVVRGDSAAYFCASSPRDKTYYEQYFGPGTRLTVT.

The table lists this clone with a few counts. V gene TRBV5-1 combines with J gene TRBJ2-5; D uncertain. The V end lost 0 bases, the J end lost 0 bases, and 6 bases lay between the germline ends. The CDR3 totals 14 residues. The V gene's germline CDR1 is SGHRS and CDR2 YFSETQ. CDR3 sequence reads: CASSLAEHQETQYF. Here the CDR3 DNA reads TGCGCCAGCAGCTTGGCGGAGCACCAAGAGACCCAGTACTTC.

This clone was recorded a few times. The gene calls are TRBV11-2 and TRBJ2-1, with 10 bases aligning to TRBD2. J was trimmed by 4 bases and V by 4 bases; bases with no gene match: 7. Per the germline V gene, CDR1 is SGHAT and CDR2 is FQNNGV. The CDR3 extends over 16 amino acids. Written as DNA, the CDR3 is TGTGCCAGCAGCTCTGGACTAGCGGACTTTTACAATGAGCAGTTCTTC. Translating it yields CASSSGLADFYNEQFF.

In this sample, this clone turned up a few times. The chain joins TRBV30 to TRBJ2-1; 11 bases are a match to TRBD2. The germline V gene encodes CDR1 GTSNPN and CDR2 SVGIG (reference sequence). This CDR3 spans 16 amino acids. After removal of 0 bases from V and 7 bases from J, the junction contained 8 bases not matched to a gene. DNA for the CDR3: TGTGCCTGGAGTGTTACTAGACTAGCGGGAAGAAATGAGCAGTTCTTC. It encodes CAWSVTRLAGRNEQFF.

There are a few counts of this clone. This rearrangement joins TRBV2 to TRBJ2-5; 10 bases match TRBD2. Germline lookup yields CDR1 SNHLY and CDR2 FYNNEI. V dropped 3 bases and J dropped 3; count of bases not matched to a gene: 4. The CDR3 extends over 15 amino acids. In DNA form, the CDR3 reads TGTGCCAGCAGTGAGGGACTAGCGCGTGAAGAGACCCAGTACTTC. This codes for CASSEGLAREETQYF.